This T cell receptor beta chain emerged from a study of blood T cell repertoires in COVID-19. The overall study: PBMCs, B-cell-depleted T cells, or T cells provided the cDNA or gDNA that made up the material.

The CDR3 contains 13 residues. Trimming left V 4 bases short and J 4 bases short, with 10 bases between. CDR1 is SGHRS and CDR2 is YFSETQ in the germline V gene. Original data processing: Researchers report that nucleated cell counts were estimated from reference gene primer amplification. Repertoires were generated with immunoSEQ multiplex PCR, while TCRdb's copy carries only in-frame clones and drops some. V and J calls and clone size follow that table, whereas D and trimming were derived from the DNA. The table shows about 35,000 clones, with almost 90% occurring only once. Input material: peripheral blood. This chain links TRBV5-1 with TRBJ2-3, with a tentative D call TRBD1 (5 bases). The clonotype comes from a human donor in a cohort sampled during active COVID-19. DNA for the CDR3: TGCGCCAGCAGCCGACAGAGCCCAGATACGCAGTATTTT. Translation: CASSRQSPDTQYF.